This entry describes one T cell receptor beta chain. The V end lost 6 bases, the J end lost 0 bases, and 14 bases lay between the germline ends. The germline gives CDR1 MDHEN, CDR2 SYDVKM. The CDR3 is 15 amino acids. As originally analysed: From reference gene primer amplification, estimates of nucleated cell counts were derived. Assay: immunoSEQ multiplex PCR; the TCRdb copy retains only in-frame clones and omits some. The V and J calls and clone size come from that table; D and trimming were worked out from the DNA. This sample yields under 200,000 clones, of which more than 85% are seen a single time; about 0.95% belongs to the top ten. The record originates from a study of blood T cell repertoires in COVID-19. Study overall: COVID-19 samples, acute and convalescent, were from the United States, Italy and Spain. Sources were T cells, B-cell-depleted T cells, or PBMCs; the material itself was cDNA or gDNA.

The gene calls are TRBV28 and TRBJ1-1; no definite D call. The sequenced sample was peripheral blood. The origin of this receptor is a man aged 18 to 35 with acute or convalescent COVID-19. CDR3 DNA: TGTGCCAGCAGCTTTTTGGCTCGGGTGAACACTGAAGCTTTCTTT. Protein product: CASSFLARVNTEAFF.